The rows below give T cell receptor beta chains drawn from one sample of a study of CD8 T cells in ankylosing spondylitis. TCRdb analysed the 5' RACE reads with MiXCR anew, one entry per CDR3 protein. The sample has about 400,000 distinct CDR3 sequences, about a fifth seen once. Sequencing was done on a sample of blood, either unsorted or a sorted T cell fraction (not recorded which). The origin of the receptors is a male donor with ankylosing spondylitis. CDR3s include the opening cysteine and the closing phenylalanine or tryptophan. The D gene is left open where the match is weak. A clone size is listed for some rows: how often the clone was seen (once, few, many), or a class if it is expanded.

V gene	clone size	J gene	D gene	CDR3 protein	CDR3 DNA
TRBV11-1	few	TRBJ2-2	TRBD1	CASSETGGEDTGELFF	TGTGCCAGCAGCGAGACAGGGGGCGAGGACACCGGGGAGCTGTTTTTT
TRBV10-2	few	TRBJ2-1	TRBD2	CASTERGEQFF	TGCGCCAGCACGGAGCGGGGCGAGCAGTTCTTC
TRBV5-1	few	TRBJ1-1	NA	CASSFGDPAWPEAFF	TGCGCCAGCAGCTTTGGAGACCCCGCTTGGCCTGAAGCTTTCTTT
TRBV6-5	NA	TRBJ2-2	NA	CATVKGTAFTGELFF	TGTGCCACCGTTAAAGGGACGGCCTTCACCGGGGAGCTGTTTTTT
TRBV3-1	few	TRBJ2-3	NA	CASSPRPGEADTQYF	TGTGCCAGCAGCCCCCGACCAGGGGAAGCAGATACGCAGTATTTT
TRBV5-6	NA	TRBJ1-1	TRBD1	CASSFGTGWNTEAFF	TGTGCCAGCAGCTTCGGGACAGGGTGGAACACTGAAGCTTTCTTT
TRBV28	NA	TRBJ2-3	NA	CASTFGRATRQYF	TGTGCCAGCACCTTCGGGCGGGCCACGCGGCAGTATTTT
TRBV20-1	NA	TRBJ1-5	TRBD1	CSAYTGTGGWQPQHF	TGCAGTGCTTACACCGGGACAGGGGGCTGGCAGCCCCAGCATTTT
TRBV9	few	TRBJ2-1	NA	CASSPRAGTRLSGYNEQFF	TGTGCCAGCAGCCCAAGGGCCGGGACCAGGTTATCTGGCTACAATGAGCAGTTCTTC
TRBV25-1	few	TRBJ2-2	TRBD2	CASSGLAGVNTGELFF	TGTGCCAGCAGCGGACTAGCGGGAGTGAACACCGGGGAGCTGTTTTTT
TRBV6-1	few	TRBJ1-4	TRBD1	CASSLTGEVNEKLFF	TGTGCCAGCAGCCTAACAGGGGAAGTTAATGAAAAACTGTTTTTT
TRBV29-1	few	TRBJ2-2	TRBD2	CSGSLAGGPGTGELFF	TGCAGCGGTTCACTAGCGGGAGGGCCGGGGACCGGGGAGCTGTTTTTT
TRBV27	NA	TRBJ2-7	TRBD1	CASSSLTDRDYEQYF	TGTGCCAGCAGTTCCCTAACGGACAGGGACTACGAGCAGTACTTC
TRBV5-1	NA	TRBJ2-7	NA	CARYEQYF	TGCGCCAGGTACGAGCAGTACTTC
TRBV5-1	NA	TRBJ2-1	NA	CASTDGGREEQFF	TGCGCCAGCACCGATGGAGGAAGGGAGGAGCAGTTCTTC
TRBV20-1	NA	TRBJ2-3	TRBD1	CSASRQGWNTQYF	TGCAGTGCTAGTCGACAGGGGTGGAATACGCAGTATTTT
TRBV7-3	few	TRBJ2-2	NA	CASSLHPNTGELFF	TGTGCCAGCAGCTTACACCCTAACACCGGGGAGCTGTTTTTT
TRBV9	NA	TRBJ2-3	TRBD2	CASSVEPSGTDTQYF	TGTGCCAGCAGCGTAGAACCTAGCGGAACAGATACGCAGTATTTT
TRBV9	NA	TRBJ2-3	NA	CASSVEGKGHFTDTQYF	TGTGCCAGCAGCGTAGAAGGGAAAGGACACTTCACAGATACGCAGTATTTT